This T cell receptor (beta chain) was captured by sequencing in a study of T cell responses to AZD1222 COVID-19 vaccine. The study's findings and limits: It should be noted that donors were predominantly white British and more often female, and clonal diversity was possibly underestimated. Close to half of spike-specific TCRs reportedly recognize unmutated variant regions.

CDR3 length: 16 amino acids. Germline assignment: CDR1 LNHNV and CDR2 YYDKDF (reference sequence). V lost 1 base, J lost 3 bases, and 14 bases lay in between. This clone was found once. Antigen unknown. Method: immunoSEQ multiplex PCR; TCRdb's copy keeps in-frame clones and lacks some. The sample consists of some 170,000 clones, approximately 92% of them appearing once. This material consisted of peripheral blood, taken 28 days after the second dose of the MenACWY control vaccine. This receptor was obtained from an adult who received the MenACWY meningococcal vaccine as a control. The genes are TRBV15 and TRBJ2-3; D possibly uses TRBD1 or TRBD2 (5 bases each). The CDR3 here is CATSRGEGSRTDTQYF. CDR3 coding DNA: TGTGCCACCAGCAGAGGAGAGGGGTCGAGGACAGATACGCAGTATTTT.